Detailed here is one T cell receptor beta chain. The target antigen is unknown. Germline-derived CDR1 and CDR2 are SGDLS and YYNGEE. Unmatched junction bases numbered 5, after V lost 0 bases and J lost 2 bases. There are 16 residues in the CDR3. Using immunoSEQ multiplex PCR, the repertoire was profiled, and TCRdb retains in-frame clones only, with some absent. This table holds thousands of clones, around 68% found once. The data stem from a study of CD8 T cell repertoires and HIV-1 epitope variants. Study at large: T cells were cultured for approximately ten days with cytokines added on days 3 and 7.

The study, taken as a whole, reports: Only beta chains were identified, marking proliferation to antigen, not function.

The chain has TRBV9 and TRBJ2-3, with 8 bases matching TRBD2. The sequence came from a male donor with HIV. The specimen was cultured CD8+ T cells derived from PBMCs. CDR3 bases: TGTGCCAGCAGCGTAGACCCAGCGGGGGTCACAGATACGCAGTATTTT. This encodes CASSVDPAGVTDTQYF.